The 5 T cell receptor beta chains below come from one sample, sequenced in a study of CXCR3-negative and CXCR3-positive naive CD8 T cells. Researchers prepared the TRB cDNA libraries using 5' RACE with UMI labels. TCRdb reanalyzed the 5' RACE reads and collapses them to one entry per CDR3 protein, without DNA. This sample's clone table lists about 46,000 distinct CDR3 sequences. The sequenced material came from naive CXCR3- CD8+ T cells from blood. Subset given: CD45RO-CCR7+CD27+CD95- naive CD8+ T cells lacking CXCR3 (TNR3-). Every receptor here comes from a human donor in good health. Some clones in this sample may be carry-over from other donors' samples.

The rearrangement links TRBV14 to TRBJ2-3. Looked up from germline, CDR1 is SGHDN and CDR2 is FVKESK. The CDR3 is 13 residues long. The CDR3 protein is CASTPVGTDTQYF. Together with reference TRBV14 and TRBJ2-3, the CDR3 gives the full variable domain: EAGVTQFPSHSVIEKGQTVTLRCDPISGHDNLYWYRRVMGKEIKFLLHFVKESKQDESGMPNNRFLAERTGGTYSTLKVQPAELEDSGVYFCASTPVGTDTQYFGPGTRLTVL.

The chain is built from TRBV6-5 and TRBJ2-1. CDR3 length: 16 amino acids. Germline V CDR1 and CDR2: MNHEY, SVGAGI. CDR3 region: CASSPFNELGYNEQFF.

CDR3 region: CASSEGDSTDTQYF. The J gene is TRBJ2-3, the V gene TRBV6-4; the D gene TCRdb calls, TRBD1, cannot be checked with no DNA. CDR1 and CDR2 from the germline V gene are MRHNA and SNTAGT. The CDR3 loop spans 14 amino acids.

The rearrangement links TRBV19 to TRBJ2-1. This CDR3 contains 15 residues. Germline V gene data show CDR1 as LNHDA and CDR2 as SQIVND (reference sequence). The CDR3 sequence: CASSIDGSSYNEQFF.

The genes are TRBV29-1 and TRBJ1-5. Germline assignment: CDR1 SQVTM and CDR2 ANQGSEA. The CDR3 is made up of 13 amino acids. CDR3 protein: CSVEEGRNQPQHF.